This T cell receptor (beta chain) was captured in a study of CD4 T cells in relation to SARS-CoV-2 and coronaviruses. Study context: ViraFEST: roughly 10-day antigen culture of PBMCs, then TCR beta CDR3 sequencing.

Unexposed donor CD4+ T cells date from 2011-2018, before the COVID-19 pandemic. After approximately ten days of culture, CD4+ T cells were isolated. Cells permitting, SARS-CoV-2 S/N and four cold-coronavirus spikes were tested on unexposed-donor CD4+ T cells. Data came from immunoSEQ multiplex PCR; TCRdb stores just in-frame clones and leaves some out. The sample contains around 15,000 clones, around 77% of which appear only once. Comments on this clone: Its antigen is currently unknown.

In germline, CDR1 is MGHDK, CDR2 SYGVNS. V lost 1 base and J lost 6, with 9 bases in between. This CDR3 spans 13 amino acids. The chain joins TRBV25-1 to TRBJ1-2; weak D call: TRBD1 (5 bases). The TCR originated in a human donor in good health. Sequencing input: CD4+ T cells from PBMCs, cultured in vitro. The CDR3 reads CASSESGRHGYTF. The CDR3 region has the DNA TGTGCCAGCAGTGAATCAGGGCGCCATGGCTACACCTTC.